The next 19 T cell receptor beta chains were all read from a single sample in a study of blood T cell repertoires in COVID-19. Some clones are missing from TCRdb's copy, which holds only in-frame ones; the method was immunoSEQ multiplex PCR. The repertoire holds 140,000 to 150,000 clones, with 75% to 90% as singletons. Sequenced sample: peripheral blood. These receptors came from a human donor in a cohort sampled during active COVID-19.

CDR3 region: CASSPTGEDTQYF. As DNA, the CDR3 is TGTGCCAGCAGTCCCACAGGGGAAGATACGCAGTATTTT. V gene TRBV6-6 combines with J gene TRBJ2-3; the match to TRBD1 covers 7 bases. The germline V gene encodes CDR1 MNHNY and CDR2 SVGAGI (reference sequence). V gave up 5 bases and J gave up 5 bases; unmatched junction bases: 4. This CDR3 is 13 amino acids long.

The table lists this clone with a count of one. This chain connects TRBV6-1 to TRBJ2-3, with TRBD1 matching over 9 bases. V lost 4 bases, J lost 2 bases, and 10 bases stayed unmatched. The CDR3 consists of 17 residues. CDR1 is MNHNS and CDR2 is SASEGT in the germline V gene. The CDR3 DNA sequence: TGTGCCAGCAGTGCCTCCGGGACAGGGAGTATCACAGATACGCAGTATTTT. Its protein is CASSASGTGSITDTQYF.

CDR3 bases: TGTGCCAGCAGCTTAGCACTAGCGACATACGGGACAGATACGCAGTATTTT. It yields the protein CASSLALATYGTDTQYF. The chain recombines TRBV7-9 with TRBJ2-3, with 7 bases aligning to TRBD2. The CDR3 is 17 amino acids. From germline, CDR1 is SEHNR and CDR2 FQNEAQ (reference sequence). V lost 0 bases and J lost 3; bases outside the gene matches: 9.

The V call is TRBV10-3, the J call TRBJ2-1; the D gene is possibly TRBD1 (5 bases). The V and J ends lost 10 bases and 7 bases respectively, with 17 bases between them. This CDR3 region has 13 residues. The germline V gene encodes CDR1 ENHRY and CDR2 SYGVKD. The CDR3 loop is CATKDRQINEQFF. The CDR3 bases are TGTGCCACCAAGGACCGACAGATAAATGAGCAGTTCTTC.

The chain has TRBV30 and TRBJ1-1; D unresolved. Trimming removed 8 bases from V and 1 base from J, with 8 bases in between. The CDR3 runs 11 residues. Germline V lookup: CDR1 GTSNPN, CDR2 SVGIG (reference sequence). The DNA of the CDR3 is TGTGCCGGAAGACAGAACACTGAAGCTTTCTTT. This sequence encodes CAGRQNTEAFF. The full variable domain, with the rest looked up from reference TRBV30 and TRBJ1-1, is SQTIHQWPATLVQPVGSPLSLECTVEGTSNPNLYWYRQAAGRGLQLLFYSVGIGQISSEVPQNLSASRPQDRQFILSSKKLLLSDSGFYLCAGRQNTEAFFGQGTRLTVV.

This clone was seen only once. This sequence joins TRBV5-3 and TRBJ1-1, with TRBD1 matching 7 bases. Being an ORF, TRBV5-3 has a function that is uncertain. The V and J ends lost 4 bases and 0 bases, in that order; junction bases with no gene match: 6. The CDR3 length is 15 residues. The CDR3 protein is CARSLSGTVNTEAFF. CDR3 in DNA: TGTGCCAGAAGCCTCTCCGGGACAGTGAACACTGAAGCTTTCTTT.

The rearrangement links TRBV19 to TRBJ2-2, with TRBD2 identical over 15 bases. Germline assignment: CDR1 LNHDA and CDR2 SQIVND (reference sequence). Trimming took 6 bases from V and 2 from J; bases not matched to a gene: 10. This CDR3 has 19 residues. CDR3 sequence reads: CASRTPGLAGGINTGELFF. The CDR3 DNA is TGTGCCAGTAGAACCCCGGGACTAGCGGGAGGAATTAACACCGGGGAGCTGTTTTTT.

This chain uses TRBV5-1 with TRBJ1-2, with 7 nucleotides matching TRBD1. The germline V gene encodes CDR1 SGHRS and CDR2 YFSETQ. V lost 2 bases to trimming and J lost 8 bases; unmatched junction nucleotides: 3. CDR3 length: 12 residues. The CDR3 nucleotides are TGCGCCAGCAGCTTTACAGGGGTGGGCTACACCTTC. Its protein product is CASSFTGVGYTF.

V and J are TRBV7-3 and TRBJ2-1, with a tentative D call TRBD2 (6 bases). The V end lost 2 bases, the J end lost 9 bases, and 11 bases lay between the germline ends. This CDR3 contains 13 residues. Germline V gives CDR1 SGHTA, CDR2 FQGTGA. The CDR3 DNA reads TGTGCCAGCAGCTTAGGCGGGGCAGGTGAGCAGTTCTTC. Residues: CASSLGGAGEQFF.

This chain joins TRBV6-5 and TRBJ2-4; 7 bases are shared with TRBD1. Germline V CDR1 and CDR2: MNHEY, SVGAGI. This CDR3 has 14 amino acids. The V gene end was trimmed by 7 bases and the J gene end by 5 bases; junction bases not matched to a gene: 8. CDR3 sequence reads: CASNQGGRENIQYF. The CDR3 coding sequence is TGTGCCAGCAACCAAGGGGGCCGGGAAAACATTCAGTACTTC.

V usage is TRBV30 and J usage is TRBJ1-1; D remains ambiguous. The CDR3 runs to 16 residues. Per germline, CDR1 GTSNPN and CDR2 SVGIG (reference sequence). V was clipped by 4 bases and J by 5 bases, with 23 bases between them. The CDR3 loop reads CAWTPSRKTLRTEAFF. The CDR3 DNA sequence: TGTGCCTGGACTCCCTCTCGGAAAACCCTGAGGACTGAAGCTTTCTTT.

The chain is built from TRBV2 and TRBJ2-3; D is unclear. The CDR3 extends over 15 amino acids. V gave up 2 bases and J gave up 1 base, with 10 bases separating them. Germline CDR1 SNHLY, CDR2 FYNNEI. This CDR3 is CASSERSGGTDTQYF. The CDR3, as DNA: TGTGCCAGCAGTGAACGTTCCGGTGGCACAGATACGCAGTATTTT.

The count of this clone is one. The chain links TRBV19 to TRBJ1-5; no clear D. CDR1 and CDR2 (germline): LNHDA, SQIVND (reference sequence). This CDR3 is 14 amino acids long. Trimming cost V 5 bases and J 11 bases, with 19 bases left between them. CDR3 protein: CASSLGRGGGSQHF. As DNA, the CDR3 is TGTGCCAGTAGTCTAGGACGGGGAGGAGGATCCCAGCATTTT. Together with reference TRBV19 and TRBJ1-5, the CDR3 gives the full variable domain: DGGITQSPKYLFRKEGQNVTLSCEQNLNHDAMYWYRQDPGQGLRLIYYSQIVNDFQKGDIAEGYSVSREKKESFPLTVTSAQKNPTAFYLCASSLGRGGGSQHFGDGTRLSIL.

CDR3 sequence: CASGSQPPWTGLLPLSGNTIYF. The CDR3 nucleotides are TGTGCTAGTGGTTCTCAACCCCCTTGGACAGGCTTACTCCCCCTCTCTGGAAACACCATATATTTT. V and J are TRBV12-5 and TRBJ1-3, with 7 bases fitting TRBD1. The germline V gene encodes CDR1 LGHNT and CDR2 FRNRAP. The CDR3 runs to 22 residues. Trimming removed 4 bases from V and 0 bases from J; junction bases left unmatched: 24.

The chain is built from TRBV3-1 (or the pseudogene TRBV3-2) and TRBJ2-7; D possibly corresponds to TRBD1 (6 bases). The CDR3 consists of 13 residues. V gave up 1 base and J gave up 8 bases, with 12 bases separating them. The germline V gene encodes CDR1 LGHDT and CDR2 YNNKEL (reference sequence). The CDR3 loop reads CASSQGQAKKQYV. CDR3 nucleotides: TGTGCCAGCAGCCAAGGACAGGCTAAGAAGCAGTACGTC.

The gene calls are TRBV5-1 and TRBJ2-5; tentatively, D is TRBD2 (6 bases). Germline values: CDR1 SGHRS, CDR2 YFSETQ. V lost 0 bases and J 2 bases, leaving 14 bases between the germline ends. The CDR3 covers 16 residues. This CDR3 reads CASSLEPGVDQETQYF. Written as DNA, the CDR3 is TGCGCCAGCAGCTTGGAGCCGGGAGTGGATCAAGAGACCCAGTACTTC.

The chain uses TRBV5-1 and TRBJ2-1; TRBD1 matches at 12 bases. The CDR3 is 15 amino acids. Germline values: CDR1 SGHRS, CDR2 YFSETQ. J gave up 8 bases and V 0 bases, and 3 bases lay outside the gene matches. The CDR3 bases are TGCGCCAGCAGCTTGGCGGGACAGGGGGCCCATGAGCAGTTCTTC. Protein product: CASSLAGQGAHEQFF.

V and J are TRBV18 and TRBJ2-7; D remains unclear. The length of the CDR3 is 16 residues. CDR1 and CDR2 (germline): KGHSH, LQKENI. The ends were cut back, 1 base at V and 4 bases at J, with 17 bases in the middle. In nucleotides, the CDR3 is TGTGCCAGCTCACCACGTACAGACGCTTTGTTTTACGAGCAGTACTTC. Amino acids: CASSPRTDALFYEQYF. Drawing the rest from reference TRBV18 and TRBJ2-7, the complete variable domain is NAGVMQNPRHLVRRRGQEARLRCSPMKGHSHVYWYRQLPEEGLKFMVYLQKENIIDESGMPKERFSAEFPKEGPSILRIQQVVRGDSAAYFCASSPRTDALFYEQYFGPGTRLTVT.

This rearrangement joins TRBV6-6 to TRBJ2-1; weak D call: TRBD2 (5 bases). CDR1 is MNHNY, CDR2 SVGAGI, per germline (reference sequence). Trimming took off 10 bases at V and 0 bases at J, with 10 bases between the two ends. The CDR3 consists of 13 residues. As DNA, the CDR3 is TGTGCCACCTTCCGGGACTCCTACAATGAGCAGTTCTTC. The encoded protein is CATFRDSYNEQFF.